One sample yielded the 30 T cell receptor beta chains listed below, sequenced in a study of blood T cell repertoires in COVID-19. Using immunoSEQ multiplex PCR, the repertoire was profiled, and TCRdb retains in-frame clones only, with some absent. The sample comprises over 200,000 clones, more than 80% of which are singletons, and about 2.5% rests with the top ten. Source material: peripheral blood. The receptor set was obtained from a man aged 25-40 years with COVID-19, enrolled during active disease.

The V call is TRBV4-3, the J call TRBJ2-2, with D possibly matching TRBD1 (5 bases). Germline V gives CDR1 LGHNA, CDR2 YSLEER. Deletions cut 1 base from V and 3 bases from J, with 15 bases between. The CDR3 is 17 residues long. CDR3 bases: TGCGCCAGCAGCCAAGTTATTGATGTAGGGGACACCGGGGAGCTGTTTTTT. Translating gives CASSQVIDVGDTGELFF.

The rearrangement links TRBV5-5 to TRBJ1-1, with TRBD1 identical over 7 bases. This CDR3 is built from 13 residues. V was pared by 2 bases and J by 5 bases, with 3 bases of the junction left unmatched. Germline V gene sequence: CDR1 SGHKS, CDR2 YYEKEE (reference sequence). The CDR3 sequence: CASSFNRGTEAFF. For the CDR3, the DNA is TGTGCCAGCAGCTTTAACAGGGGTACTGAAGCTTTCTTT.

The chain is built from TRBV11-2 and TRBJ1-3, with D maybe TRBD1 (6 bases). The V gene's germline CDR1 is SGHAT and CDR2 FQNNGV. The CDR3 length is 14 residues. V was trimmed by 5 bases and J by 0 bases, leaving 8 bases between them. The CDR3 sequence: CASSQGSSGNTIYF. CDR3 bases: TGTGCCAGCAGCCAGGGGTCCTCTGGAAACACCATATATTTT. Together with reference TRBV11-2 and TRBJ1-3, the CDR3 gives the full variable domain: EAGVAQSPRYKIIEKRQSVAFWCNPISGHATLYWYQQILGQGPKLLIQFQNNGVVDDSQLPKDRFSAERLKGVDSTLKIQPAKLEDSAVYLCASSQGSSGNTIYFGEGSWLTVV.

The chain is built from TRBV11-2 and TRBJ2-1; a weak D match, TRBD2 (6 bases). Germline V lookup: CDR1 SGHAT, CDR2 FQNNGV. Trimming took off 3 bases at V and 10 bases at J, with 13 bases between the two ends. CDR3 length: 13 amino acids. CDR3 sequence (DNA): TGTGCCAGCAGCTTCAGCGGGTCCGACGAGCAGTTCTTC. Protein: CASSFSGSDEQFF.

The V call is TRBV6-4, the J call TRBJ1-1; no clear D. Germline lookup yields CDR1 MRHNA and CDR2 SNTAGT. With 0 bases removed from V and 10 bases from J, the gap between germline ends came to 15 bases. CDR3 size: 14 residues. The CDR3 DNA reads TGTGCCAGCAGTGACTCAGGAGGGAGGATTGGAGCTTTCTTT. It translates to CASSDSGGRIGAFF.

The rearrangement uses TRBV30 and TRBJ2-2, with D unresolved. The CDR3 runs 13 residues. CDR1 is GTSNPN and CDR2 is SVGIG in the germline V gene (reference sequence). V was shortened by 1 base and J by 5 bases, with 8 bases between the two germline ends. In nucleotides, the CDR3 is TGTGCCTGGAGTGCGACTGGGACCGGGGAGCTGTTTTTT. Protein product: CAWSATGTGELFF.

The CDR3 protein is CASSKLLGGEPPYNEQFF. Here the CDR3 DNA reads TGCGCCAGCAGCAAACTCCTAGGCGGGGAGCCCCCCTACAATGAGCAGTTCTTC. V gene TRBV4-3 combines with J gene TRBJ2-1; perhaps TRBD2 as D (6 bases). The CDR3 has 18 residues. With 5 bases removed from V and 2 bases from J, the gap between germline ends came to 22 bases. Germline CDR1 is LGHNA and CDR2 is YSLEER.

The chain recombines TRBV5-6 with TRBJ2-7; D remains unclear. CDR1 and CDR2 from the germline V gene are SGHDT and YYEEEE. The CDR3 consists of 14 residues. Trimming cost V 2 bases and J 6 bases, with 15 bases left between them. The CDR3 nucleotides read TGTGCCAGCAGCTTTTACACAGCCTTATCCGAGCAGTACTTC. Translating gives CASSFYTALSEQYF. The entire variable domain, with the rest obtained from reference TRBV5-6 and TRBJ2-7, is as follows: DAGVTQSPTHLIKTRGQQVTLRCSPKSGHDTVSWYQQALGQGPQFIFQYYEEEERQRGNFPDRFSGHQFPNYSSELNVNALLLGDSALYLCASSFYTALSEQYFGPGTRLTVT.

The chain links TRBV7-2 to TRBJ2-7; 8 positions match TRBD2. The ends lost 1 base at V and 3 bases at J; junction bases unmatched: 2. CDR3 size: 14 residues. Germline V CDR1 and CDR2: SGHTA, FQGNSA. The CDR3 here is CASSLGLAGYEQYF. The CDR3 region has the DNA TGTGCCAGCAGCTTAGGTCTAGCGGGCTACGAGCAGTACTTC.

The V and J genes are TRBV5-4 and TRBJ2-5; 10 nucleotides line up with TRBD1. J lost 3 bases, V lost 3 bases, and 8 bases had no gene match. Germline lookup yields CDR1 SGHNT and CDR2 YYREEE (reference sequence). The CDR3 is made up of 16 amino acids. CDR3 residues: CASSSPPGTGEETQYF. The CDR3 region has the DNA TGTGCCAGCAGCTCCCCTCCCGGGACAGGGGAAGAGACCCAGTACTTC. Drawing the rest from reference TRBV5-4 and TRBJ2-5, the complete variable domain is ETGVTQSPTHLIKTRGQQVTLRCSSQSGHNTVSWYQQALGQGPQFIFQYYREEENGRGNFPPRFSGLQFPNYSSELNVNALELDDSALYLCASSSPPGTGEETQYFGPGTRLLVL.

The chain combines TRBV6-6 with TRBJ2-1; 10 bases fit TRBD2. V dropped 7 bases and J dropped 8; count of bases not matched to a gene: 14. Germline V gene data show CDR1 as MNHNY and CDR2 as SVGAGI (reference sequence). The CDR3 is made up of 16 amino acids. The DNA for the CDR3 is TGTGCCAGCACCGACTCCGGGACTAGCGCGAAAGATGAGCAGTTCTTC. This translates into CASTDSGTSAKDEQFF.

The J gene is TRBJ1-6, the V gene TRBV9; 8 bases line up with TRBD1. CDR3 length: 14 residues. Per the germline V gene, CDR1 is SGDLS and CDR2 is YYNGEE. V shed 3 bases, J shed 7 bases, and the junction held 3 bases outside the gene matches. The DNA of the CDR3 is TGTGCCAGCAGCGACCGACAGGGGAATTCACCCCTCCACTTT. Its protein product is CASSDRQGNSPLHF.

The gene calls are TRBV18 and TRBJ1-2; TRBD1 matches at 9 bases. Germline CDR1 KGHSH, CDR2 LQKENI. V lost 3 bases and J lost 7; bases outside the gene matches: 9. The CDR3 is 15 amino acids. This chain's CDR3 is CASSPPGTGNTGYTF. In DNA, the CDR3 is TGTGCCAGCTCACCGCCCGGGACAGGGAACACTGGCTACACCTTC.

V usage is TRBV28 and J usage is TRBJ1-2; no clear D. This CDR3 has 12 amino acids. Trimming pared 5 bases from V and 4 bases from J, leaving 8 bases between. Germline CDR1 MDHEN, CDR2 SYDVKM. The CDR3 region has the DNA TGTGCCAGCAGTGTAGGAGGCTATGGCTACACCTTC. This codes for CASSVGGYGYTF.

V gene TRBV4-3 combines with J gene TRBJ2-5, with 8 bases lining up with TRBD2. The CDR3 covers 19 residues. Germline V gene sequence: CDR1 LGHNA, CDR2 YSLEER. The J segment lost 3 bases and the V segment lost 0 bases, leaving 15 bases of the junction unmatched. CDR3 amino acids: CASSQEGSSGNVKEETQYF. The CDR3 DNA reads as TGCGCCAGCAGCCAAGAAGGGAGTAGCGGGAACGTTAAGGAAGAGACCCAGTACTTC.

The J gene is TRBJ1-5, the V gene TRBV25-1; tentatively, D is TRBD1 (5 bases). Trimming took off 4 bases at V and 4 bases at J, with 11 bases between the two ends. Per germline, CDR1 MGHDK and CDR2 SYGVNS. The CDR3 is 14 amino acids. CDR3 DNA: TGTGCCAGCAGTGCGCAGGGCAGTAATCAGCCCCAGCATTTT. Amino acid sequence: CASSAQGSNQPQHF.

CDR3 DNA: TGTGCCAGTAGTATTAAAACAGGGGGCCGGGCAACTAATGAAAAACTGTTTTTT. Translating it yields CASSIKTGGRATNEKLFF. The chain couples TRBV19 to TRBJ1-4, with 9 bases lining up with TRBD1. From germline, CDR1 is LNHDA and CDR2 SQIVND (reference sequence). V was pared by 3 bases and J by 0 bases, with 8 bases of the junction left unmatched. This CDR3 is built from 18 residues.

This chain uses TRBV3-1 (or the pseudogene TRBV3-2) with TRBJ2-7; D not resolved. Germline V gene lookup returns CDR1 LGHDT and CDR2 YNNKEL (reference sequence). Trimming took 3 bases from V and 2 from J, leaving 14 bases between them. The CDR3 is 15 amino acids. The CDR3 region is CASSHPMPGPYEQYF. The CDR3 DNA reads as TGTGCCAGCAGCCACCCCATGCCGGGTCCCTACGAGCAGTACTTC.

The chain combines TRBV21-1 with TRBJ2-7; the D segment call TRBD1 is taken from the table without a DNA check. TRBV21-1 is noted as a pseudogene. The CDR3 is 14 residues long. The CDR3 region is CASTESTGFDEQYF. The CDR3 coding sequence is TGTGCCAGCACGGAATCGACAGGGTTCGACGAGCAGTACTTC.

V is TRBV12-3 or TRBV12-4 and J is TRBJ2-4; the D gene is possibly TRBD1 (5 bases). The CDR3 extends over 13 amino acids. V was cut by 3 bases and J by 8 bases, with 11 bases left in between. This CDR3 is CASSFQGEYIQYF. In DNA, the CDR3 is TGTGCCAGCAGTTTTCAAGGGGAATACATTCAGTACTTC.

V and J are TRBV7-2 and TRBJ1-1; 8 positions match TRBD1. V trimming: 4 bases; J trimming: 5 bases; junction bases outside the gene matches: 6. The germline CDR1 and CDR2 sequences are SGHTA and FQGNSA. CDR3 size: 14 residues. CDR3 amino acids: CASSSTGARTEAFF. The CDR3 DNA follows: TGTGCCAGCAGCTCGACAGGGGCACGGACTGAAGCTTTCTTT.

The gene calls are TRBV27 and TRBJ2-7, with TRBD2 matching 14 bases. CDR1 is MNHEY, CDR2 SMNVEV, per germline (reference sequence). The V gene end was trimmed by 8 bases and the J gene end by 2 bases; junction bases not matched to a gene: 14. CDR3 length: 18 amino acids. The CDR3 DNA sequence: TGTGCCAGCCGAACCTCCGGGACTAGCGGGAGCTCTACCTACGAGCAGTACTTC. It specifies CASRTSGTSGSSTYEQYF.

The chain is built from TRBV3-1 (or the pseudogene TRBV3-2) and TRBJ2-5, with 7 bases matching TRBD2. There are 16 residues in the CDR3. Trimming took 0 bases from V and 2 from J; bases not matched to a gene: 6. Germline V gene sequence: CDR1 LGHDT, CDR2 YNNKEL (reference sequence). This chain's CDR3 is CASSQDGEGEQETQYF. The DNA for the CDR3 is TGTGCCAGCAGCCAAGACGGGGAGGGAGAACAAGAGACCCAGTACTTC.

This clone came up once. The CDR3 is CAWSVGQGHQPQHF. The DNA for the CDR3 is TGTGCCTGGAGTGTAGGTCAGGGCCATCAGCCCCAGCATTTT. V usage is TRBV30 and J usage is TRBJ1-5, with a tentative D call TRBD1 (5 bases). Germline V gene lookup returns CDR1 GTSNPN and CDR2 SVGIG (reference sequence). The ends were cut back, 0 bases at V and 5 bases at J, with 11 bases in the middle. The CDR3 sequence is 14 residues long.

V usage is TRBV6-4 and J usage is TRBJ2-2, with 12 bases fitting TRBD1. The V gene end was trimmed by 0 bases and the J gene end by 7 bases; junction bases not matched to a gene: 6. The germline V gene encodes CDR1 MRHNA and CDR2 SNTAGT. This CDR3 has 17 amino acids. In DNA, the CDR3 is TGTGCCAGCAGTGACTCGAAGGGACAGGGGGCCGGCGGGGAGCTGTTTTTT. Its protein product is CASSDSKGQGAGGELFF.

The V and J genes are TRBV5-6 and TRBJ2-5, with D tentatively TRBD2 (6 bases). CDR3 size: 14 residues. The V end was cut by 3 bases, the J end by 5 bases, with 14 bases between. From germline, CDR1 is SGHDT and CDR2 YYEEEE. The CDR3 protein is CASSSRLVWETQYF. CDR3 bases: TGTGCCAGCAGCTCTCGACTAGTATGGGAGACCCAGTACTTC.

The rearrangement links TRBV6-4 to TRBJ1-1; D not resolved. The germline V and J ends were trimmed by 0 bases and 5 bases, with 10 bases remaining between them. The CDR3 runs 14 residues. Germline CDR1 and CDR2: MRHNA and SNTAGT. The CDR3 sequence: CASSDSSRATEAFF. In DNA, the CDR3 is TGTGCCAGCAGTGACTCGAGTCGCGCGACTGAAGCTTTCTTT.

The rearrangement links TRBV5-6 to TRBJ1-5, with D possibly being TRBD1 (6 bases). V was shortened by 0 bases and J by 1 base, with 11 bases between the two germline ends. Per germline, CDR1 SGHDT and CDR2 YYEEEE. CDR3 length: 16 residues. CDR3 protein: CASSLGAGVSNQPQHF. CDR3 in DNA: TGTGCCAGCAGCTTGGGGGCAGGGGTGAGCAATCAGCCCCAGCATTTT. The full variable domain, its missing parts supplied by reference TRBV5-6 and TRBJ1-5, is DAGVTQSPTHLIKTRGQQVTLRCSPKSGHDTVSWYQQALGQGPQFIFQYYEEEERQRGNFPDRFSGHQFPNYSSELNVNALLLGDSALYLCASSLGAGVSNQPQHFGDGTRLSIL.

This sequence joins TRBV6-4 and TRBJ2-1; 7 nucleotides line up with TRBD2. The V gene end was trimmed by 0 bases and the J gene end by 5 bases; junction bases not matched to a gene: 7. Per germline, CDR1 MRHNA and CDR2 SNTAGT. The CDR3 is 16 residues long. The CDR3 nucleotides are TGTGCCAGCAGTGACTCGAGAGGAGCGGGAAACAATGAGCAGTTCTTC. It encodes CASSDSRGAGNNEQFF.

This chain links TRBV19 with TRBJ2-2; tentative D call: TRBD1 (5 bases). The V gene lost 7 bases and the J gene lost 3 bases, with 12 bases spanning the gap. Germline CDR1 is LNHDA and CDR2 is SQIVND (reference sequence). The CDR3 loop spans 14 amino acids. The DNA of the CDR3 is TGTGCCAGTACAACAGGTTATGACACCGGGGAGCTGTTTTTT. Translating it yields CASTTGYDTGELFF.